The 27 T cell receptor beta chains below come from one sample, sequenced in a study of control samples from healthy donors and cancer patients. The repertoire was sequenced with immunoSEQ multiplex PCR; TCRdb's copy has only in-frame clones and lacks some. The data contain more than 75,000 clones, over 60% of them singletons. The sample consisted of blood. The receptors originated from a woman aged 30 to 39 in good health.

The chain joins TRBV19 to TRBJ1-2; D uncertain. V was clipped by 4 bases and J by 1 base, with 19 bases between them. CDR1 is LNHDA, CDR2 SQIVND, per germline (reference sequence). This CDR3 contains 17 residues. The CDR3 is CASSTRRAEKGNYGYTF. CDR3 DNA sequence: TGTGCCAGTAGTACGAGACGCGCCGAGAAGGGTAACTATGGCTACACCTTC.

This clone has a handful of counts. This chain joins TRBV2 and TRBJ2-5; D not certain. The CDR3 loop spans 14 amino acids. Germline loops: CDR1 SNHLY, CDR2 FYNNEI. The V end lost 1 base, the J end lost 2 bases, and 8 bases lay between the germline ends. CDR3 nucleotides: TGTGCCAGCAGTGAAGGGGCCCTACAAGAGACCCAGTACTTC. Protein: CASSEGALQETQYF.

The chain links TRBV15 to TRBJ2-3, with a possible D match to TRBD2 (5 bases). Per germline, CDR1 LNHNV and CDR2 YYDKDF (reference sequence). V gave up 5 bases and J gave up 1 base, with 7 bases separating them. The CDR3 is 13 amino acids. In DNA, the CDR3 is TGTGCCACCAGCCCGAGGGGCACAGATACGCAGTATTTT. Its translation is CATSPRGTDTQYF.

The V call is TRBV5-1, the J call TRBJ2-1, with unresolved D. This CDR3 is built from 11 residues. Germline values: CDR1 SGHRS, CDR2 YFSETQ. V lost 1 base and J 14 bases, leaving 10 bases between the germline ends. The CDR3 DNA sequence: TGCGCCAGCAGCTTGTATGGGGAAGAGTTCTTC. This sequence encodes CASSLYGEEFF.

The chain carries TRBV19 and TRBJ1-5; weak D call: TRBD1 (6 bases). This CDR3 is built from 17 residues. Deletions cut 3 bases from V and 0 bases from J, with 15 bases between. From germline, CDR1 is LNHDA and CDR2 SQIVND (reference sequence). CDR3 amino acids: CASSMQGRAYSNQPQHF. CDR3 coding DNA: TGTGCCAGTAGTATGCAGGGGAGAGCCTATAGCAATCAGCCCCAGCATTTT.

This clone was detected once. The chain combines TRBV7-9 with TRBJ2-5; 11 bases fit TRBD2. V trimming: 4 bases; J trimming: 5 bases; junction bases outside the gene matches: 6. The CDR3 contains 15 residues. In germline, CDR1 is SEHNR, CDR2 FQNEAQ (reference sequence). The CDR3 spells CASSSGLADLETQYF. The CDR3 nucleotides are TGTGCCAGCAGCTCGGGACTAGCGGACTTGGAGACCCAGTACTTC.

This clone was seen a handful of times. The chain uses TRBV10-3 and TRBJ2-2; 8 bases are shared with TRBD2. Trimming at V came to 4 bases and at J to 0 bases, leaving 4 bases not matched to a gene. The CDR3 is 16 residues long. The germline V gene has CDR1 ENHRY and CDR2 SYGVKD. The DNA of the CDR3 is TGTGCCATCAGTGTGGGCGGGGGGACGAACACCGGGGAGCTGTTTTTT. Residues: CAISVGGGTNTGELFF.

This sequence joins TRBV9 and TRBJ2-1; D may correspond to TRBD1 or TRBD2 (5 bases each). The CDR3 loop spans 17 amino acids. Trimming removed 4 bases from V and 5 bases from J, with 22 bases in between. Germline assignment: CDR1 SGDLS and CDR2 YYNGEE. CDR3 amino acids: CASSRRGRQRSNNEQFF. The CDR3, as DNA: TGTGCCAGCAGCCGCCGGGGACGTCAGCGTTCCAACAATGAGCAGTTCTTC.

V is TRBV7-8 and J is TRBJ1-2; tentative D call: TRBD1 (5 bases). The V gene lost 2 bases and the J gene lost 5 bases, with 27 bases spanning the gap. The CDR3 has 19 amino acids. CDR1 and CDR2 (germline): SGHVS, FQNEAQ. As DNA, the CDR3 is TGTGCCAGCAGCTTATTCTCGGTCCGGACGCCGCCTGGGGGGTATGGCTACACCTTC. The encoded protein is CASSLFSVRTPPGGYGYTF.

The rearrangement joins TRBV5-6 to TRBJ1-3; D call uncertain. Trimming removed 0 bases at V and 4 bases at J, with 14 bases between. The CDR3 extends over 16 amino acids. Germline V gives CDR1 SGHDT, CDR2 YYEEEE. CDR3 DNA: TGTGCCAGCAGCTTGGTGAGGGAAAAGGAGGGAAACACCATATATTTT. Residues: CASSLVREKEGNTIYF.

The chain recombines TRBV9 with TRBJ1-3; no clear D gene. There are 15 residues in the CDR3. Per the germline V gene, CDR1 is SGDLS and CDR2 is YYNGEE. Trimming took off 3 bases at V and 0 bases at J, with 10 bases between the two ends. The CDR3 DNA sequence: TGTGCCAGCAGCGGTGGACGCAGCTCTGGAAACACCATATATTTT. Protein product: CASSGGRSSGNTIYF.

The chain employs TRBV6-1 and TRBJ1-1, with D uncertain. CDR1 is MNHNS and CDR2 is SASEGT in the germline V gene. This CDR3 comprises 13 residues. The V end lost 3 bases, the J end lost 0 bases, and 5 bases lay between the germline ends. The CDR3 region is CASSDKMNTEAFF. DNA of the CDR3: TGTGCCAGCAGTGACAAAATGAACACTGAAGCTTTCTTT.

The rearrangement uses TRBV6-2 or TRBV6-3 and TRBJ1-2; D gene uncertain. V lost 3 bases and J 2 bases, leaving 7 bases between the germline ends. Germline V gives CDR1 MNHEY, CDR2 SVGEGT. The CDR3 consists of 13 residues. This chain's CDR3 is CASSYGQNYGYTF. The DNA of the CDR3 is TGTGCCAGCAGTTATGGTCAGAACTATGGCTACACCTTC.

The V gene is TRBV4-3, the J gene TRBJ2-1; no definite D call. Trimming pared 5 bases from V and 10 bases from J, leaving 21 bases between. CDR3 length: 15 amino acids. Germline V lookup: CDR1 LGHNA, CDR2 YSLEER. CDR3 DNA sequence: TGCGCCAGCAGCTCTTCTTTAGAGCGAGGTTACGAGCAGTTCTTC. Amino acids: CASSSSLERGYEQFF.

The gene calls are TRBV19 and TRBJ2-1; TRBD2 agrees at 11 bases. The length of the CDR3 is 20 residues. Germline lookup yields CDR1 LNHDA and CDR2 SQIVND (reference sequence). V gave up 1 base and J gave up 2 bases; unmatched junction bases: 13. CDR3 bases: TGTGCCAGTAGTATAGTGGAAACCTATAGCGGGGGGGCAACCTACAATGAGCAGTTCTTC. Protein: CASSIVETYSGGATYNEQFF.

The chain combines TRBV5-8 with TRBJ1-3, with D unresolved. Germline V CDR1 and CDR2: SGHTS, YDEGEE. The V gene lost 2 bases and the J gene lost 4 bases, with 13 bases spanning the gap. The CDR3 contains 15 residues. The CDR3 DNA sequence: TGTGCCAGCAGCTTTCGGCAACATTTAGGAAACACCATATATTTT. It yields the protein CASSFRQHLGNTIYF.

In this sample, this clone turned up once. The chain carries TRBV5-1 and TRBJ2-3; D is unclear. V shed 0 bases and J shed 2 bases, with 4 bases lying between them. Germline CDR1 and CDR2: SGHRS and YFSETQ. The CDR3 runs 13 residues. DNA of the CDR3: TGCGCCAGCAGCTTGGACGCCACAGATACGCAGTATTTT. The encoded protein is CASSLDATDTQYF.

This clone was seen many times. V gene TRBV6-2 or TRBV6-3 combines with J gene TRBJ2-7; possible D gene TRBD2, 6 bases. V was trimmed by 5 bases and J by 5 bases, leaving 16 bases between them. The CDR3 is 14 amino acids. Germline V lookup: CDR1 MNHEY, CDR2 SVGEGT. CDR3 sequence (DNA): TGTGCCAGCAGTCGCTCGACTAGTTTCCACGAGCAGTACTTC. Amino acids: CASSRSTSFHEQYF.

The rearrangement joins TRBV18 to TRBJ2-2; 9 nucleotides agree with TRBD1. The V segment lost 2 bases and the J segment 3 bases; nucleotides outside the gene matches: 19. From germline, CDR1 is KGHSH and CDR2 LQKENI. This CDR3 contains 21 residues. This CDR3 is CASSPRVQSLGQGSDTGELFF. The CDR3 region has the DNA TGTGCCAGCTCACCAAGGGTTCAGTCACTGGGACAGGGTTCTGACACCGGGGAGCTGTTTTTT.

This clone was picked up a small number of times. This chain links TRBV7-2 with TRBJ2-2; possible D gene TRBD2, 5 bases. The germline V gene has CDR1 SGHTA and CDR2 FQGNSA. V shed 5 bases and J shed 4 bases, with 5 bases lying between them. CDR3 length: 12 amino acids. This CDR3 reads CASSTSTGELFF. Written as DNA, the CDR3 is TGTGCCAGCAGCACTAGCACCGGGGAGCTGTTTTTT. The full variable domain, rest sourced from reference TRBV7-2 and TRBJ2-2, is GAGVSQSPSNKVTEKGKDVELRCDPISGHTALYWYRQSLGQGLEFLIYFQGNSAPDKSGLPSDRFSAERTGGSVSTLTIQRTQQEDSAVYLCASSTSTGELFFGEGSRLTVL.

This chain joins TRBV6-2 or TRBV6-3 and TRBJ1-1; 10 bases are a match to TRBD1. The CDR3 length is 18 residues. V gave up 2 bases and J gave up 0 bases; unmatched junction bases: 9. Germline-derived CDR1 and CDR2 are MNHEY and SVGEGT. The CDR3 DNA reads as TGTGCCAGCAGTTACCGGTTCGGGACAGGGGTGATGAACACTGAAGCTTTCTTT. As protein: CASSYRFGTGVMNTEAFF.

This chain connects TRBV29-1 to TRBJ1-1, with 8 bases that match TRBD1. Looked up from germline, CDR1 is SQVTM and CDR2 is ANQGSEA. V was pared by 4 bases and J by 6 bases, with 1 base of the junction left unmatched. The CDR3 sequence is 11 residues long. The CDR3 bases are TGCAGCGTTGTACAGGGGGCTGAAGCTTTCTTT. As protein: CSVVQGAEAFF. Full variable domain (missing parts from reference TRBV29-1 and TRBJ1-1): SAVISQKPSRDICQRGTSLTIQCQVDSQVTMMFWYRQQPGQSLTLIATANQGSEATYESGFVIDKFPISRPNLTFSTLTVSNMSPEDSSIYLCSVVQGAEAFFGQGTRLTVV.

The J gene is TRBJ2-4, the V gene TRBV2; no clear D. The CDR3 runs to 17 residues. Deletions cut 7 bases from V and 0 bases from J, with 19 bases between. Germline V CDR1 and CDR2: SNHLY, FYNNEI. CDR3 in DNA: TGTGCCAGCACGCGAACCAATCTAGGGATAGCCAAAAACATTCAGTACTTC. It encodes CASTRTNLGIAKNIQYF.

This chain links TRBV14 with TRBJ2-7, with D perhaps given as TRBD1 or TRBD2 (5 bases each). CDR1 and CDR2 (germline): SGHDN, FVKESK. The CDR3 consists of 17 residues. The V gene lost 1 base and the J gene lost 1 base, with 17 bases spanning the gap. CDR3 in DNA: TGTGCCAGCAGCCAAGGGGGGACGTTCTACTCTTCCTACGAGCAGTACTTC. This gives the protein CASSQGGTFYSSYEQYF.

The genes are TRBV10-1 and TRBJ2-5; TRBD1 might be the D (5 bases). CDR3 length: 13 residues. Per the germline V gene, CDR1 is WNHNN and CDR2 is SYGVQD (reference sequence). V gave up 6 bases and J gave up 6 bases, with 14 bases separating them. The CDR3 loop reads CASSEIWGQTQYF. The CDR3 DNA follows: TGCGCCAGCAGCGAAATCTGGGGCCAGACCCAGTACTTC.

This chain joins TRBV29-1 and TRBJ1-2; D gene uncertain. The CDR3 contains 13 residues. Looked up from germline, CDR1 is SQVTM and CDR2 is ANQGSEA. V lost 6 bases, J lost 6 bases, and 17 bases lay in between. The CDR3 reads CSVDLLGFDGYTF. CDR3 DNA sequence: TGCAGCGTCGACCTGCTGGGGTTCGATGGCTACACCTTC.

The J gene is TRBJ2-4, the V gene TRBV13; 7 bases agree with TRBD1. With V trimmed by 0 bases and J by 6 bases, 8 bases remained unmatched. CDR3 length equals 16 residues. CDR1 is PRHDT, CDR2 FYEKMQ, per germline (reference sequence). CDR3 in amino acids: CASSLGSYRGLNIQYF. For the CDR3, the DNA is TGTGCCAGCAGCTTAGGCAGTTACAGGGGCCTAAACATTCAGTACTTC.